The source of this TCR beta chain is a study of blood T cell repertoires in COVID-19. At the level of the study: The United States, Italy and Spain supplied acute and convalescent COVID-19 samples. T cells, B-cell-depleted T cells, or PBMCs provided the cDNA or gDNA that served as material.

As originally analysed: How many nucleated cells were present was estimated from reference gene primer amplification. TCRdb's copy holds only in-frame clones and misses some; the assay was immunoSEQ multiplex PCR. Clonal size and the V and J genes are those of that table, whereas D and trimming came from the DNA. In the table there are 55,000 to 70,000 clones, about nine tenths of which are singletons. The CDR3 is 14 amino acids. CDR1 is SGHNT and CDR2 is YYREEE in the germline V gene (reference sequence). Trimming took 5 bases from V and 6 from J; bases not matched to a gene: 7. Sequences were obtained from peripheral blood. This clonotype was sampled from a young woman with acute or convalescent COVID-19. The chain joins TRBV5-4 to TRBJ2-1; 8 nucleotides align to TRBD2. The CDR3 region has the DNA TGTGCCAGCAGTTTAAAGAGCGGGAGCAATGAGCAGTTCTTC. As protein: CASSLKSGSNEQFF. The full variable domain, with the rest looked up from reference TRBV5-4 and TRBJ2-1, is ETGVTQSPTHLIKTRGQQVTLRCSSQSGHNTVSWYQQALGQGPQFIFQYYREEENGRGNFPPRFSGLQFPNYSSELNVNALELDDSALYLCASSLKSGSNEQFFGPGTRLTVL.